This record looks at one T cell receptor beta chain sequence and its context. Antigen unknown. Germline CDR1 SGDLS, CDR2 YYNGEE. V lost 5 bases to trimming and J lost 8 bases, with 19 bases between them. The CDR3 runs to 14 residues. The sample belongs to a study of cytomegalovirus exposure and HLA in healthy donors. Study-level findings and limits: A later analysis found common viral pathogens apparently linked to several of the most significant clusters.

The PCR ran on 60 Vbeta and 13 Jbeta primers. Authors' methods: Per a later analysis, the number of unique TCR beta chains was approximately 80 million, of which 9 million to 14 million were shared. Repertoires were generated with immunoSEQ multiplex PCR, while TCRdb's copy carries only in-frame clones and drops some. V, J and clone size were drawn from that table, and D and trimming were deduced from the DNA. The sample records around 210,000 clones, around four fifths being singletons. The receptor was derived from a woman between 40 and 50 years old in good health and CMV-seronegative. V usage is TRBV9 and J usage is TRBJ1-2; D is unresolved. Sample: PBMCs. CDR3 DNA: TGTGCCAGCAGTCCGTCCATGCGGTCCTTGGGCTACACCTTC. Residues: CASSPSMRSLGYTF.